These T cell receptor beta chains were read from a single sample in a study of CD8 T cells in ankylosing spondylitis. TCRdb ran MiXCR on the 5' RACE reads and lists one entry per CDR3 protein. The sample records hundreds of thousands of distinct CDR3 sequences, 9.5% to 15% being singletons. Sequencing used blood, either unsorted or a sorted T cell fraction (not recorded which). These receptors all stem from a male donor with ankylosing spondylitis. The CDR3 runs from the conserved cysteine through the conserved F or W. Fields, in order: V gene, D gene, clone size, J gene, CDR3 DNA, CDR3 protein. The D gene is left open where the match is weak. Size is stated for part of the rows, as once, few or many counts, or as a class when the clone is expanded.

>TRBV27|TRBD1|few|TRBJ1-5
TGTGCCAGCAGCCAAAAACATGGAGGGGGCCAGCCCCAGCATTTT
CASSQKHGGGQPQHF
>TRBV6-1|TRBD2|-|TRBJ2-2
TGTGCCAGCAGTGAACTAGCGGGATCGAACACCGGGGAGCTGTTTTTT
CASSELAGSNTGELFF
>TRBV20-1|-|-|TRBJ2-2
TGCAGTGCTAGAGATCCCCAGCGGCAAAACACCGGGGAGCTGTTTTTT
CSARDPQRQNTGELFF
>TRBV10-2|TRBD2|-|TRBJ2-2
TGCGCCAGCACCAAAGCCCTAGCGGGAGTTACCGGGGAGCTGTTTTTT
CASTKALAGVTGELFF
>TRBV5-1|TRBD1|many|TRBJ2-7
TGCGCCAGCAGCCCCGGGACAGACTCCTACGAGCAGTACTTC
CASSPGTDSYEQYF
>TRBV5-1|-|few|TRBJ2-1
TGCGCCAGCAGCAGTGTTAACTCCTACAATGAGCAGTTCTTC
CASSSVNSYNEQFF
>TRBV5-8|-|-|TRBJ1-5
TGTGCCAGCAGCCGGGACATGAGTAAGCCCCAGCATTTT
CASSRDMSKPQHF
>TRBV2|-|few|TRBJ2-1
TGTGCCAGCAGTGTCGGGGGTAGGGATGAGCAGTTCTTC
CASSVGGRDEQFF
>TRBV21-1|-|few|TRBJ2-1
TGTGCCAGCAGCAAAGTAGGGGACGCCTTGGATAGCTCCTACAATGAGCAGTTCTTC
CASSKVGDALDSSYNEQFF
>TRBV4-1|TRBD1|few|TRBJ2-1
TGCGCCAGCAGCCAACTAGGGACAGGGGTTGGCAATGAGCAGTTCTTC
CASSQLGTGVGNEQFF
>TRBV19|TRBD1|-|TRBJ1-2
TGTGCCAGTACTACTGGACAGGTGGGGACTTATGGCTACACCTTC
CASTTGQVGTYGYTF
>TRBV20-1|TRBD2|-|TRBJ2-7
TGCAGTGCACCAGGACTAGCGGGAGTTCATTACGAGCAGTACTTC
CSAPGLAGVHYEQYF
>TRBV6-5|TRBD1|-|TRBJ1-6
TGTGCCAGCAGTTCCCCCAGGGGGGTTAATTCACCCCTCCACTTT
CASSSPRGVNSPLHF
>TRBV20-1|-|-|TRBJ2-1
TGCAGTGCTAGTAGGGGGAGAGGATACAATGAGCAGTTCTTC
CSASRGRGYNEQFF
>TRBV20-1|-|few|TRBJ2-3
TGCAGTGCTAGAGTCCAGGGTCGGGAAGATACGCAGTATTTT
CSARVQGREDTQYF
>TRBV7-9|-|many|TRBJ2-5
TGTGCCAGCAGCTTGATCGCGGACCAAGAGACCCAGTACTTC
CASSLIADQETQYF
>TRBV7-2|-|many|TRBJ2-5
TGTGCCAGCAGCTTACTTATAGAGACCCAGTACTTC
CASSLLIETQYF
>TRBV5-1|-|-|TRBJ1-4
TGCGCCAGCAGCTTGGGGTCAGAATATGAAAAACTGTTTTTT
CASSLGSEYEKLFF
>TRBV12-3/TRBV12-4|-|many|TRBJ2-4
TGTGCCAGCAGTTTGGGGGCCAAAAACATTCAGTACTTC
CASSLGAKNIQYF
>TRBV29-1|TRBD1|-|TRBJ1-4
TGCAGCGTTGAGGGAGAGATAGACAGGGGCGTTAATGAAAAACTGTTTTTT
CSVEGEIDRGVNEKLFF
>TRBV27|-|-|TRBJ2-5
TGTGCCAGCAGTGCCGTTAGGGGACAAGAGACCCAGTACTTC
CASSAVRGQETQYF
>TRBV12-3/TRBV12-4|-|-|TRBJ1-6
TGTGCCAGCAGTTTTTGGGTTTCACCCCTCCACTTT
CASSFWVSPLHF
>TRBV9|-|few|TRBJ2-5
TGTGCCAGCAGCCCCCGGAGTGGTTACGAAGAGACCCAGTACTTC
CASSPRSGYEETQYF
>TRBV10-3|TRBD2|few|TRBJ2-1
TGTGCCATCAGGCAGGGACTAGCGGATGAGCAGTTCTTC
CAIRQGLADEQFF
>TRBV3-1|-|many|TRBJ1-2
TGTGCCAGCAGCCAAGACAGGGTCAACTACTATGGCTACACCTTC
CASSQDRVNYYGYTF
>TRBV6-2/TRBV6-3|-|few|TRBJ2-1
TGTGCCAGCAGTTATACTATCCGGGAGACCTACAATGAGCAGTTCTTC
CASSYTIRETYNEQFF
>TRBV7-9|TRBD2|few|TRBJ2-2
TGTGCCAGCAGCTTCTTAGCGGGAGGAAGTAGCGGGGAGCTGTTTTTT
CASSFLAGGSSGELFF
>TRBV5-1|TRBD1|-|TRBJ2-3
TGCGCCAGCAGCTTGGTGGGGACAGGCCGCACAGATACGCAGTATTTT
CASSLVGTGRTDTQYF
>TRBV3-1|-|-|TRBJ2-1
TGTGCCAGCAGCAAGATGGTCTCCGGGACAGCGGGGGCCAATGAGCAGTTCTTC
CASSKMVSGTAGANEQFF
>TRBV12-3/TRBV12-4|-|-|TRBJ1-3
TGTGCCAGCACCCCTTCTACGGGTCTGGGAAACACCATATATTTT
CASTPSTGLGNTIYF
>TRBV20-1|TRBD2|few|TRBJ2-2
TGCAGTGCTAGAGAACTAGCGGCGAACACCGGGGAGCTGTTTTTT
CSARELAANTGELFF
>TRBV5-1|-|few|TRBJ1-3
TGCGCCAGCAGCGTAACCGCCTCTGGAAACACCATATATTTT
CASSVTASGNTIYF
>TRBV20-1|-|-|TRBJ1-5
TGCAGTGCTGGCCTTGGTAATAGCAATCAGCCCCAGCATTTT
CSAGLGNSNQPQHF
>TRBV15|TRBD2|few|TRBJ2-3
TGTGCCACCAGCAGAGACAGGGGACTAGCGGGAGGTCTAGATACGCAGTATTTT
CATSRDRGLAGGLDTQYF
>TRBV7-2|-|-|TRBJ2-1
TGTGCCAGCATCCTGGACCCGGGACTCAATGAGCAGTTCTTC
CASILDPGLNEQFF
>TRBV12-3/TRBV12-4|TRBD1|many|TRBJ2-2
TGTGCCAGCAGTTTAGGAAACAGGGGGGTCGAAGGGGAGCTGTTTTTT
CASSLGNRGVEGELFF
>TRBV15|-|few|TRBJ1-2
TGTGCCACCAGCAGGGACAGATCCTATGGCTACACCTTC
CATSRDRSYGYTF
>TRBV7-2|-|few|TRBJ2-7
TGTGCCAGCAGCTATTTTGCCTCCTACGAGCAGTACTTC
CASSYFASYEQYF
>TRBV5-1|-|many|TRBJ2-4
TGCGCCAGCAGCAACGGGCAGGGGGGTTTAGGAAACATTCAGTACTTC
CASSNGQGGLGNIQYF
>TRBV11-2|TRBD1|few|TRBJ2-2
TGTGCCAGCAGCCGGACAGGGGGAGTGGCCGGGGAGCTGTTTTTT
CASSRTGGVAGELFF
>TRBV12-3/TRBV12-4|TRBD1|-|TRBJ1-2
TGTGCCAGCAAGATGACAGGGGGCTTTGACTATGGCTACACCTTC
CASKMTGGFDYGYTF
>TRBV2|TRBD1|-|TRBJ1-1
TGTGCCACCAGCAAGGGGGCAGGGACTGAAGCTTTCTTT
CATSKGAGTEAFF
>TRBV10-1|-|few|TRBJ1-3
TGCGCCAGCAGTGAAGTTGTCGGAAACACCATATATTTT
CASSEVVGNTIYF
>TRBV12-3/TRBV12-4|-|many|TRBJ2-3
TGTGCCAGCACCCCTGGCGACTCTTATACGCAGTATTTT
CASTPGDSYTQYF
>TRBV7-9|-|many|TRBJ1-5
TGTGCCAGCAGCTTTTCGGGGGATCAGCCCCAGCATTTT
CASSFSGDQPQHF
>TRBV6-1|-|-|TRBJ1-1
TGTGCCAGCAGCCCGCTAATGGAGAACACTGAAGCTTTCTTT
CASSPLMENTEAFF
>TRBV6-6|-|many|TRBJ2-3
TGTGCCAGCTGGGGAACTAGCACAGATACGCAGTATTTT
CASWGTSTDTQYF
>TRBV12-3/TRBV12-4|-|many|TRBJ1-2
TGTGCCAGCAGTAACCTCGAGGTGGGAGGCTACACCTTC
CASSNLEVGGYTF
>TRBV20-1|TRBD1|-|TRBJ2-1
TGCAGTGCTAGATCGGGACAGGGGTGGGATGAGCAGTTCTTC
CSARSGQGWDEQFF
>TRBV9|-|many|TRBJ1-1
TGTGCCAGCAGCGCCGGACGGAACACTGAAGCTTTCTTT
CASSAGRNTEAFF
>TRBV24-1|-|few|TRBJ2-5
TGTGCCACCACCCATCCCGGGCCCGGTAGGCAAGAGACCCAGTACTTC
CATTHPGPGRQETQYF
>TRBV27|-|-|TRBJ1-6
TGTGCCAGCAGTTTATCCCTCCACGTCTCCTATAATTCACCCCTCCACTTT
CASSLSLHVSYNSPLHF
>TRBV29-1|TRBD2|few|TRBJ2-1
TGCAGCGTCCCAAGGACTAGCGGGAGGGCCGTATTAAACAATGAGCAGTTCTTC
CSVPRTSGRAVLNNEQFF
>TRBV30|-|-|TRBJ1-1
TGTGCCTGGAGGAACCAGGGTAACACTGAAGCTTTCTTT
CAWRNQGNTEAFF
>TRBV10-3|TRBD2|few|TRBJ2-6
TGTGCCATCAGTGAGCCGAGGGGACTAGCGGGAATATCTGGGGCCAACGTCCTGACTTTC
CAISEPRGLAGISGANVLTF
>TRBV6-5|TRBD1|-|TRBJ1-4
TGTGCCAGCAGTTACACCGGGACAGGGGGTGAAAAACTGTTTTTT
CASSYTGTGGEKLFF
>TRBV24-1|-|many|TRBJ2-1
TGTGCCACCAGTGATTTAGGGGTTTCTGAGAATGAGCAGTTCTTC
CATSDLGVSENEQFF
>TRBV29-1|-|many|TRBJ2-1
TGCAGCGTTGCTGAACTCAACTACAATGAGCAGTTCTTC
CSVAELNYNEQFF
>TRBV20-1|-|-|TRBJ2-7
TGCAGTGCTAGAGATCAGGCAGCCGTATACGAGCAGTACTTC
CSARDQAAVYEQYF
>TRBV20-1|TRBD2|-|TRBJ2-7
TGCAGTGCTAGTTCTAGCGGGACTCCCTTCTTCGAGCAGTACTTC
CSASSSGTPFFEQYF